What follows are 20 T cell receptor beta chains derived from one specimen sequenced in a study of response to subunit inactivated influenza vaccine. TCRdb re-called the RT-PCR reads through MiXCR, storing one row per CDR3 protein. Of around 470,000 distinct CDR3 sequences listed, 6% to 9% are singletons. Sample: PBMCs from blood, taken less than 25 months after vaccination. All receptors derive from a man between 50 and 69 years old who received an inactivated influenza vaccine.

This clonotype has at least ten counts. The chain is built from TRBV27 and TRBJ2-5; possible D gene TRBD1, 6 bases. V lost 6 bases, J lost 5 bases, and 19 bases lay in between. Germline loops: CDR1 MNHEY, CDR2 SMNVEV (reference sequence). The length of the CDR3 is 15 residues. For the CDR3, the DNA is TGTGCCAGCAGCTTAGGGGGTCGGACCGTGGAGACCCAGTACTTC. Its translation is CASSLGGRTVETQYF.

This clonotype appeared a few times. This sequence joins TRBV12-3 or TRBV12-4 and TRBJ2-1; no clear D gene. Trimming left V 5 bases short and J 2 bases short, with 16 bases between. CDR3 length: 16 residues. CDR3 amino acids: CASSPPSASAYNEQFF. The CDR3 DNA follows: TGTGCCAGCAGTCCACCCTCCGCCAGTGCCTACAATGAGCAGTTCTTC.

This clonotype occurred a few times. The chain recombines TRBV15 with TRBJ1-5; D is undetermined. V was trimmed by 4 bases and J by 7 bases, leaving 14 bases between them. The germline gives CDR1 LNHNV, CDR2 YYDKDF (reference sequence). CDR3 length: 14 amino acids. CDR3 sequence: CATSTNSKRQPQHF. CDR3 DNA sequence: TGTGCCACCAGCACAAACAGCAAGCGACAGCCCCAGCATTTT.

This clonotype was counted many times. V and J are TRBV20-1 and TRBJ2-5; 11 bases agree with TRBD2. The CDR3 has 14 residues. Germline CDR1 and CDR2: DFQATT and SNEGSKA (reference sequence). V lost 5 bases and J lost 7; bases outside the gene matches: 9. The DNA for the CDR3 is TGCAGTGCTTCGACTAGCGGGGTAGAGGGGACCCAGTACTTC. Protein product: CSASTSGVEGTQYF.

The table lists this clonotype with a few counts. The genes are TRBV5-4 and TRBJ2-1, with a tentative D call TRBD2 (6 bases). This CDR3 has 13 residues. Looked up from germline, CDR1 is SGHNT and CDR2 is YYREEE (reference sequence). Trimming cost V 0 bases and J 7 bases, with 8 bases left between them. The chain's CDR3 is CASSLGGVNEQFF. The CDR3 bases are TGTGCCAGCAGCTTGGGGGGGGTAAATGAGCAGTTCTTC.

This clonotype was seen ten or more times. The rearrangement links TRBV16 to TRBJ1-6; perhaps TRBD1 as D (6 bases). The V and J ends lost 4 bases and 9 bases respectively, with 16 bases between them. CDR3 length: 15 residues. Germline loops: CDR1 KGHSY, CDR2 FQNENV. CDR3 in amino acids: CASSRTGTQSSPLHF. For the CDR3, the DNA is TGTGCCAGCAGCCGGACCGGGACACAAAGTTCACCCCTCCACTTT.

At least ten counts were recorded for this clonotype. The V call is TRBV12-3 or TRBV12-4, the J call TRBJ1-5; D is uncertain. Trimming cost V 5 bases and J 0 bases, with 11 bases left between them. The CDR3 is made up of 15 amino acids. CDR3 coding DNA: TGTGCCAGCAGTCCCGGCCCTTATAGCAATCAGCCCCAGCATTTT. This gives the protein CASSPGPYSNQPQHF.

This clonotype turned up a few times. This chain links TRBV6-2 or TRBV6-3 with TRBJ2-1, with 7 positions matching TRBD2. CDR1 and CDR2 from the germline V gene are MNHEY and SVGEGT. V dropped 0 bases and J dropped 2; count of bases not matched to a gene: 13. The CDR3 has 19 amino acids. The CDR3 loop is CASSYSGKGRRETYNEQFF. In nucleotides, the CDR3 is TGTGCCAGCAGTTACTCGGGAAAGGGTCGGCGGGAGACCTACAATGAGCAGTTCTTC.

V and J are TRBV12-3 or TRBV12-4 and TRBJ2-2, with 13 bases matching TRBD2. The junction had 3 bases not matched to a gene; V was cut back by 1 base and J by 7 bases. The CDR3 sequence is 16 residues long. The CDR3 DNA sequence: TGTGCCAGCAGTTTAGGGACTAGCGGGAGTATCGGGGAGCTGTTTTTT. Encoded protein: CASSLGTSGSIGELFF.

The genes are TRBV5-4 and TRBJ2-1, with unresolved D. This CDR3 has 15 residues. Germline V lookup: CDR1 SGHNT, CDR2 YYREEE (reference sequence). V was shortened by 0 bases and J by 7 bases, with 14 bases between the two germline ends. Here the CDR3 reads CASSLGPEEWNEQFF. The CDR3 DNA follows: TGTGCCAGCAGCTTGGGGCCAGAGGAGTGGAATGAGCAGTTCTTC.

The chain carries TRBV4-3 and TRBJ2-7; 12 bases line up with TRBD2. This CDR3 is built from 18 residues. V was pared by 0 bases and J by 0 bases, with 6 bases of the junction left unmatched. CDR1 is LGHNA, CDR2 YSLEER, per germline. CDR3 bases: TGCGCCAGCAGCCAAGATAGCGGACTAGCGGGGCCCTCCTACGAGCAGTACTTC. Translating gives CASSQDSGLAGPSYEQYF.

This clonotype was found many times. The chain has TRBV7-2 and TRBJ2-7, with D maybe TRBD2 (6 bases). V was cut by 3 bases and J by 4 bases, with 19 bases left in between. From germline, CDR1 is SGHTA and CDR2 FQGNSA. CDR3 size: 16 residues. The CDR3 bases are TGTGCCAGCAGCTTCGGGACTCCCACTGGTTATTACGAGCAGTACTTC. Protein sequence: CASSFGTPTGYYEQYF.

Many counts were recorded for this clonotype. The gene calls are TRBV27 and TRBJ2-3; 7 nucleotides match TRBD1. Trimming took 5 bases from V and 4 from J; bases not matched to a gene: 6. CDR3 size: 14 residues. Germline V gives CDR1 MNHEY, CDR2 SMNVEV (reference sequence). CDR3 nucleotides: TGTGCCAGCAGTCACAGGGGTGCTTCAGATACGCAGTATTTT. Translated, it gives CASSHRGASDTQYF.

The chain links TRBV20-1 to TRBJ2-2; 13 nucleotides align to TRBD2. With 3 bases clipped from V and 7 bases from J, the junction kept 2 bases outside the gene matches. Germline CDR1 reads DFQATT; CDR2 reads SNEGSKA (reference sequence). This CDR3 is built from 14 residues. In DNA form, the CDR3 reads TGCAGTGCTAGGGGGACTAGCGGGGTCGGGGAGCTGTTTTTT. Translating gives CSARGTSGVGELFF.

V is TRBV14 and J is TRBJ1-3; D is undetermined. CDR1 is SGHDN and CDR2 is FVKESK in the germline V gene. The length of the CDR3 is 15 residues. V gave up 0 bases and J gave up 0 bases, with 6 bases separating them. CDR3 nucleotide sequence: TGTGCCAGCAGCCAAGAGAGGAGCTCTGGAAACACCATATATTTT. Translation gives CASSQERSSGNTIYF. The complete variable domain, with remaining parts taken from reference TRBV14 and TRBJ1-3, reads EAGVTQFPSHSVIEKGQTVTLRCDPISGHDNLYWYRRVMGKEIKFLLHFVKESKQDESGMPNNRFLAERTGGTYSTLKVQPAELEDSGVYFCASSQERSSGNTIYFGEGSWLTVV.

The chain employs TRBV7-2 and TRBJ1-1; TRBD1 aligns across 8 bases. The CDR3 contains 14 residues. The germline V gene encodes CDR1 SGHTA and CDR2 FQGNSA. The V and J ends lost 5 bases and 5 bases, in that order; junction bases with no gene match: 7. CDR3 nucleotide sequence: TGTGCCAGCAGCGCCCACAGGGGGGAGACTGAAGCTTTCTTT. Translation gives CASSAHRGETEAFF.

This clonotype showed up many times. This chain links TRBV4-2 with TRBJ2-7; 7 nucleotides line up with TRBD1. This CDR3 region has 15 residues. Germline loops: CDR1 LGHNA, CDR2 YNFKEQ. V shed 0 bases, J shed 4 bases, and the junction held 6 bases outside the gene matches. CDR3 DNA: TGTGCCAGCAGCCAAGATCCAACAGGGGAATACGAGCAGTACTTC. It yields the protein CASSQDPTGEYEQYF.

V and J are TRBV15 and TRBJ1-5; no firm D call. The germline gives CDR1 LNHNV, CDR2 YYDKDF (reference sequence). The CDR3 contains 14 residues. The V end lost 5 bases, the J end lost 6 bases, and 14 bases lay between the germline ends. The CDR3 sequence is CATSHSDSSQPQHF. CDR3 bases: TGTGCCACCAGCCACAGCGACTCCAGTCAGCCCCAGCATTTT.

This clonotype has a handful of counts. The chain joins TRBV5-1 to TRBJ1-2; 9 nucleotides line up with TRBD1. Germline CDR1 SGHRS, CDR2 YFSETQ. CDR3 size: 13 residues. V trimming: 4 bases; J trimming: 4 bases; junction bases outside the gene matches: 2. The CDR3 nucleotides read TGCGCCAGCAGCGGGACAGGGTTCTATGGCTACACCTTC. Translated: CASSGTGFYGYTF.

This clonotype has ten or more counts. This chain connects TRBV12-3 or TRBV12-4 to TRBJ2-7; maybe TRBD1 (5 bases). This CDR3 region has 13 residues. V was clipped by 2 bases and J by 4 bases, with 9 bases between them. The CDR3: CASSLLGPYEQYF. CDR3 in DNA: TGTGCCAGCAGTTTATTGGGGCCGTACGAGCAGTACTTC.